This record concerns one T cell receptor (beta chain) sequence. Its specificity is not known. The data stem from a study of shared clonotypes between healthy human individuals. Generated by immunoSEQ multiplex PCR, the TCRdb table keeps only in-frame clones and is missing some. The data contain under 2,000,000 clones, less than 95% of them seen just once; the ten biggest clones take up 1.2%. Per the germline V gene, CDR1 is MNHEY and CDR2 is SMNVEV (reference sequence). Trimming removed 5 bases from V and 5 bases from J; junction bases left unmatched: 6. The CDR3 covers 14 residues. Naive CD8 cells comprised CD45RO-negative, CCR7-positively selected cells, excluding terminally differentiated effector memory CD45RA+ cells. Points from the study as a whole: Donors were few, which limited the genetic and exposure-history diversity represented.

This receptor was obtained from a man between 18 and 29 years old in good health. The chain couples TRBV27 to TRBJ2-7, with TRBD1 matching 10 bases. The sequencing sample was made of naive CD8+ T cells sorted from blood. DNA of the CDR3: TGTGCCAGCAGTCTCGGACAGGGGGTCGACGAGCAGTACTTC. Amino acid sequence: CASSLGQGVDEQYF.